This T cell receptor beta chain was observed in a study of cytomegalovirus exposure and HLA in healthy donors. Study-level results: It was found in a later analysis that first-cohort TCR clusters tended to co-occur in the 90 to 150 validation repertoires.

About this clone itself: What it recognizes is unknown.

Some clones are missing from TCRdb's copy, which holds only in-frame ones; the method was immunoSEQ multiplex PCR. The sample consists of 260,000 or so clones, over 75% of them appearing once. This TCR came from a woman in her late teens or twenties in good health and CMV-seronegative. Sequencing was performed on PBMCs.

The CDR3 sequence: CASSPRTGDNTEAFF. The CDR3 DNA follows: TGTGCCAGCAGCCCACGGACAGGGGATAACACTGAAGCTTTCTTT. This chain connects TRBV9 to TRBJ1-1; 9 nucleotides line up with TRBD1. This CDR3 region has 15 residues. Germline V gene data show CDR1 as SGDLS and CDR2 as YYNGEE. Germline trimming cut 4 bases from V and 2 bases from J; bases unmatched to any gene: 6.